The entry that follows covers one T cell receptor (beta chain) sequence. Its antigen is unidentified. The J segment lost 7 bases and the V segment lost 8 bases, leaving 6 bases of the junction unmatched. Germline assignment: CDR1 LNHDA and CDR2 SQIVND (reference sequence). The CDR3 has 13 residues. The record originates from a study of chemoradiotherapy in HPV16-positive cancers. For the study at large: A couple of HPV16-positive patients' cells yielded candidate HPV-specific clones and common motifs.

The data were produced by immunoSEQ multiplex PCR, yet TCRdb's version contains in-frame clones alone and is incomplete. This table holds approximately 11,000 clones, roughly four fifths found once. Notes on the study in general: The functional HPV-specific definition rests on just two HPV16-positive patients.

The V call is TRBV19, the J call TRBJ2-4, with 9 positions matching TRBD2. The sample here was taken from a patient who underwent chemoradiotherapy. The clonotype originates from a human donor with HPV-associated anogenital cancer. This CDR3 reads CASRVREGNIQYF. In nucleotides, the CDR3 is TGTGCCAGTCGAGTGCGGGAGGGTAACATTCAGTACTTC. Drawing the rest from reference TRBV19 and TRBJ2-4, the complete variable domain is DGGITQSPKYLFRKEGQNVTLSCEQNLNHDAMYWYRQDPGQGLRLIYYSQIVNDFQKGDIAEGYSVSREKKESFPLTVTSAQKNPTAFYLCASRVREGNIQYFGAGTRLSVL.